The 17 T cell receptor beta chains below were found in one sample sequenced in a study of shared clonotypes between healthy human individuals. TCRdb's table, derived via immunoSEQ multiplex PCR, lists solely in-frame clones and lacks some. The profile shows some 200,000 clones, around 63% of them singletons. Specimen: memory CD4+ T cells sorted from blood. Subset noted: CD45RA-negative fraction. The receptors stem from a man aged 25 to 40 in good health.

This clone was observed a few times. The V call is TRBV10-2, the J call TRBJ2-3, with TRBD1 matching over 8 bases. V trimming: 11 bases; J trimming: 2 bases; junction bases outside the gene matches: 9. The length of the CDR3 is 14 residues. The germline CDR1 and CDR2 sequences are WSHSY and SAAADI. CDR3 loop: CASSGQAITDTQYF. The CDR3 bases are TGCGCCTCTTCGGGACAGGCCATCACAGATACGCAGTATTTT.

The J gene is TRBJ2-1, the V gene TRBV11-2, with TRBD2 matching 9 bases. V dropped 0 bases and J dropped 15; count of bases not matched to a gene: 15. The CDR3 extends over 16 amino acids. The germline V gene encodes CDR1 SGHAT and CDR2 FQNNGV. The DNA for the CDR3 is TGTGCCAGCAGCTTAGATCTCGGGAGCGGGAGGTACCCCATGTTCTTC. As protein: CASSLDLGSGRYPMFF. The complete variable domain, with remaining parts taken from reference TRBV11-2 and TRBJ2-1, reads EAGVAQSPRYKIIEKRQSVAFWCNPISGHATLYWYQQILGQGPKLLIQFQNNGVVDDSQLPKDRFSAERLKGVDSTLKIQPAKLEDSAVYLCASSLDLGSGRYPMFFGPGTRLTVL.

This clone came up once. This sequence joins TRBV4-1 and TRBJ1-1, with TRBD1 as a possible D gene (5 bases). The germline V and J ends were trimmed by 3 bases and 4 bases, with 18 bases remaining between them. The CDR3 covers 16 residues. Germline V lookup: CDR1 MGHRA, CDR2 YSYEKL. The CDR3 sequence is CASSQNEGAGGTEAFF. The CDR3, as DNA: TGCGCCAGCAGCCAGAATGAAGGGGCCGGAGGCACTGAAGCTTTCTTT.

The chain is built from TRBV11-2 and TRBJ2-7; 11 nucleotides match TRBD2. Trimming cost V 7 bases and J 0 bases; bases outside gene matches: 11. CDR1 is SGHAT, CDR2 FQNNGV, per germline. The CDR3 has 17 residues. CDR3 sequence (DNA): TGTGCCAGCAAAAAAAGAGCGGGACTAGCGGACTCCTACGAGCAGTACTTC. It translates to CASKKRAGLADSYEQYF.

V gene TRBV2 combines with J gene TRBJ2-3, with a weak D call TRBD1 (5 bases). The CDR3 is 13 residues long. From germline, CDR1 is SNHLY and CDR2 FYNNEI. Trimming cost V 6 bases and J 9 bases, with 16 bases left between them. DNA of the CDR3: TGTGCCAGCAGCAGAAGTCAGGGTGAGACGCAGTATTTT. Translated, it gives CASSRSQGETQYF.

The chain joins TRBV11-3 to TRBJ2-3; D may be TRBD2 (5 bases). Trimming stripped 1 base from V and 1 base from J, with 12 bases between. The CDR3 contains 16 residues. Germline V CDR1 and CDR2: SGHNT, YENEEA. In DNA form, the CDR3 reads TGTGCCAGCAGCTTAGGGCGTGGGAGCGGCACAGATACGCAGTATTTT. It encodes CASSLGRGSGTDTQYF. Complete variable domain (other parts from reference TRBV11-3 and TRBJ2-3): EAGVVQSPRYKIIEKKQPVAFWCNPISGHNTLYWYLQNLGQGPELLIRYENEEAVDDSQLPKDRFSAERLKGVDSTLKIQPAELGDSAVYLCASSLGRGSGTDTQYFGPGTRLTVL.

The table lists this clone with a few counts. The chain links TRBV5-1 to TRBJ2-3; 12 nucleotides match TRBD2. The CDR3 is 16 amino acids. The V segment lost 4 bases and the J segment 4 bases; nucleotides outside the gene matches: 7. Germline-derived CDR1 and CDR2 are SGHRS and YFSETQ. The CDR3 reads CASSLKTSGSADTQYF. For the CDR3, the DNA is TGCGCCAGCAGCCTTAAGACTAGCGGGAGCGCAGATACGCAGTATTTT. The full variable domain, with the rest looked up from reference TRBV5-1 and TRBJ2-3, is KAGVTQTPRYLIKTRGQQVTLSCSPISGHRSVSWYQQTPGQGLQFLFEYFSETQRNKGNFPGRFSGRQFSNSRSEMNVSTLELGDSALYLCASSLKTSGSADTQYFGPGTRLTVL.

This clone was counted many times. The chain links TRBV16 to TRBJ2-1; 11 positions match TRBD2. Germline loops: CDR1 KGHSY, CDR2 FQNENV. The CDR3 loop spans 15 amino acids. Germline trimming cut 0 bases from V and 9 bases from J; bases unmatched to any gene: 4. The CDR3 DNA follows: TGTGCCAGCAGCCAATCGGCACTAGCGGGAGCTGAGCAGTTCTTC. Translated: CASSQSALAGAEQFF.

The chain employs TRBV5-8 and TRBJ2-3; D gene ambiguous. This CDR3 spans 15 amino acids. V dropped 3 bases and J dropped 0 bases, with 11 bases sitting between them. The germline V gene has CDR1 SGHTS and CDR2 YDEGEE. The CDR3 coding sequence is TGTGCCAGCAGCTGGCGCGCGGCTAGCACAGATACGCAGTATTTT. This sequence encodes CASSWRAASTDTQYF.

This clone was picked up many times. The CDR3 DNA reads TGTGCCAGCAGCTCGGGAGGTAGGGAGCAGTACTTC. Protein product: CASSSGGREQYF. V is TRBV7-8 and J is TRBJ2-7; the match to TRBD2 covers 7 bases. With V trimmed by 4 bases and J by 7 bases, 4 bases remained unmatched. This CDR3 comprises 12 residues. Germline CDR1 SGHVS, CDR2 FQNEAQ.

The chain has TRBV30 and TRBJ2-3; 12 nucleotides align to TRBD2. The CDR3 consists of 16 residues. Germline V gene data show CDR1 as GTSNPN and CDR2 as SVGIG (reference sequence). Trimming took 4 bases from V and 2 from J; bases not matched to a gene: 7. The CDR3 nucleotides are TGTGCCTGGACGACCGGGACTAGCGGGCTCACAGATACGCAGTATTTT. Encoded protein: CAWTTGTSGLTDTQYF.

To note about this clone: The same CDR3 can be traced to other DNA sequences in this sample. In DNA, the CDR3 is TGTGCCAGCAGTCCAGATGAACGGCTAGCGGGTTACACCGGGGAGCTGTTTTTT. Translated: CASSPDERLAGYTGELFF. The chain carries TRBV7-3 and TRBJ2-2, with 8 nucleotides matching TRBD2. V gave up 6 bases and J gave up 3 bases; unmatched junction bases: 15. Germline CDR1 SGHTA, CDR2 FQGTGA. This CDR3 is built from 18 residues.

In regard to this clone: Within the sample, other DNA sequences also encode this same CDR3. The chain has TRBV5-6 and TRBJ2-1, with D tentatively TRBD1 or TRBD2 (5 bases each). The V and J ends lost 5 bases and 0 bases respectively, with 12 bases between them. CDR3 length: 15 residues. Germline CDR1 SGHDT, CDR2 YYEEEE. This CDR3 is CASRLGVSSYNEQFF. The CDR3 DNA follows: TGTGCCAGCAGGCTGGGGGTGAGCTCCTACAATGAGCAGTTCTTC.

The rearrangement joins TRBV29-1 to TRBJ2-3; 7 nucleotides line up with TRBD1. The CDR3 loop spans 16 amino acids. Germline lookup yields CDR1 SQVTM and CDR2 ANQGSEA. V lost 5 bases and J lost 1; bases outside the gene matches: 12. The CDR3 is CSVSGGPGRGTDTQYF. The CDR3 coding sequence is TGCAGCGTTTCAGGGGGACCGGGGCGGGGCACAGATACGCAGTATTTT.

J is TRBJ1-5 and V is TRBV15, with D tentatively TRBD1 (6 bases). Germline CDR1 is LNHNV and CDR2 is YYDKDF (reference sequence). Trimming stripped 6 bases from V and 0 bases from J, with 12 bases between. CDR3 length: 15 residues. The CDR3 bases are TGTGCCACCAGTCAGGACAGATATAGCAATCAGCCCCAGCATTTT. It specifies CATSQDRYSNQPQHF.

This sequence joins TRBV7-2 and TRBJ2-3; D is undetermined. CDR3 length equals 15 residues. CDR1 SGHTA and CDR2 FQGNSA come from the germline V gene. V gave up 7 bases and J gave up 2 bases, with 16 bases separating them. CDR3 nucleotide sequence: TGTGCCAGCACCCTTGGGTTGCAGCCCACAGATACGCAGTATTTT. It yields the protein CASTLGLQPTDTQYF.

This clone came up a few times. This chain uses TRBV7-9 with TRBJ1-2, with TRBD1 identical over 7 bases. CDR1 and CDR2 from the germline V gene are SEHNR and FQNEAQ (reference sequence). V lost 0 bases to trimming and J lost 8 bases; unmatched junction nucleotides: 3. The CDR3 sequence is 13 residues long. The CDR3 sequence: CASSLAGGGGYTF. The CDR3 bases are TGTGCCAGCAGCTTAGCAGGGGGCGGCGGCTACACCTTC.